Listed here are 25 T cell receptor beta chains from one sample, sequenced in a study of spatial heterogeneity in lung cancer. Time point here: sample taken at primary tumor resection. From tumor, nontumor lung or frozen PBMC, whole RNA was taken unsorted for sequencing. From the 5' RACE reads, TCRdb called clonotypes with MiXCR, one entry per CDR3 protein. The sample contains about 85,000 distinct CDR3 sequences, roughly a fifth of which appear only once. Sequences were derived from PBMCs, sampled at surgery. These receptors were obtained from a male donor with early-stage non-small cell lung cancer.

The chain combines TRBV7-2 with TRBJ2-3; TRBD2 agrees at 7 bases. This CDR3 region has 13 residues. V was clipped by 5 bases and J by 1 base; unmatched bases: 0. Germline CDR1 SGHTA, CDR2 FQGNSA. The CDR3 loop reads CASSRGGTDTQYF. CDR3 nucleotides: TGTGCCAGCAGCCGGGGGGGCACAGATACGCAGTATTTT.

The rearrangement joins TRBV19 to TRBJ1-2; D remains unclear. Trimming left V 5 bases short and J 3 bases short, with 16 bases between. This CDR3 is built from 15 residues. Germline CDR1 reads LNHDA; CDR2 reads SQIVND (reference sequence). CDR3 residues: CASSLVGNRYYGYTF. Written as DNA, the CDR3 is TGTGCCAGTAGTTTAGTTGGGAATCGGTACTATGGCTACACCTTC.

The gene calls are TRBV6-5 and TRBJ2-7; possible D gene TRBD1, 6 bases. V lost 0 bases and J 6 bases, leaving 9 bases between the germline ends. The CDR3 loop spans 13 amino acids. Germline V gene sequence: CDR1 MNHEY, CDR2 SVGAGI. For the CDR3, the DNA is TGTGCCAGCAGTTACTCCCCCAGGGGCGAGCAGTACTTC. Its protein product is CASSYSPRGEQYF.

The CDR3 sequence is CASSSPTGQVYPYEQYF. CDR3 coding DNA: TGTGCCAGCAGTTCCCCAACGGGACAGGTTTATCCCTACGAGCAGTACTTC. The V and J genes are TRBV12-3 or TRBV12-4 and TRBJ2-7, with 8 bases that match TRBD1. This CDR3 region has 17 residues. The junction had 13 bases not matched to a gene; V was cut back by 4 bases and J by 2 bases.

The sample holds a few counts of this clonotype. J is TRBJ2-3 and V is TRBV9, with 10 bases matching TRBD2. The trim removed 3 bases at V and 0 bases at J, leaving 7 bases unmatched. The CDR3 runs to 17 residues. Germline loops: CDR1 SGDLS, CDR2 YYNGEE. The chain's CDR3 is CASSAHETSGSTDTQYF. DNA of the CDR3: TGTGCCAGCAGCGCGCACGAGACTAGCGGGAGCACAGATACGCAGTATTTT.

The chain couples TRBV20-1 to TRBJ2-5; either TRBD1 or TRBD2 may supply D (6 bases each). This CDR3 comprises 13 residues. Trimming stripped 1 base from V and 4 bases from J, with 10 bases between. Germline V gene data show CDR1 as DFQATT and CDR2 as SNEGSKA (reference sequence). The CDR3 DNA follows: TGCAGTGCTAGAGCGGGGGCGGCAGAGACCCAGTACTTC. This sequence encodes CSARAGAAETQYF.

Here the CDR3 reads CASSSGWTLGLEYF. The CDR3 DNA reads TGTGCCAGCAGCTCCGGATGGACTCTAGGGTTAGAGTACTTC. The chain links TRBV7-6 to TRBJ2-5; the D gene is possibly TRBD2 (5 bases). Between the trimmed V and J ends, which lost 4 bases and 12 bases, there was a span of 21 bases. The CDR3 is 14 amino acids. Per the germline V gene, CDR1 is SGHVS and CDR2 is FNYEAQ.

The table lists this clonotype with a few counts. The rearrangement uses TRBV9 and TRBJ2-3; either TRBD1 or TRBD2 may supply D (5 bases each). The germline V and J ends were trimmed by 1 base and 0 bases, with 9 bases remaining between them. Germline CDR1 and CDR2: SGDLS and YYNGEE. The CDR3 is 15 amino acids. CDR3: CASSVNGASTDTQYF. The CDR3 coding sequence is TGTGCCAGCAGCGTAAACGGGGCTAGCACAGATACGCAGTATTTT.

The J gene is TRBJ2-2, the V gene TRBV5-1; D call uncertain. The germline gives CDR1 SGHRS, CDR2 YFSETQ. This CDR3 has 16 residues. V shed 4 bases and J shed 9 bases, with 22 bases lying between them. DNA for the CDR3: TGCGCCAGCAGCCCCACCCGGGCCTCCCTTGACCGGGAGCTGTTTTTT. Protein product: CASSPTRASLDRELFF.

The chain carries TRBV4-3 and TRBJ2-7; 10 bases are shared with TRBD1. The CDR3 runs 15 residues. Germline CDR1 LGHNA, CDR2 YSLEER. V gave up 1 base and J gave up 4 bases; unmatched junction bases: 4. The CDR3 is CASSQGQGAWYEQYF. The DNA of the CDR3 is TGCGCCAGCAGCCAAGGACAGGGGGCGTGGTACGAGCAGTACTTC.

This clonotype was picked up many times. The chain links TRBV28 to TRBJ1-1, with 7 bases aligning to TRBD1. V dropped 5 bases and J dropped 7; count of bases not matched to a gene: 7. The CDR3 contains 13 residues. Germline lookup yields CDR1 MDHEN and CDR2 SYDVKM. The CDR3 here is CASSTTDRHEAFF. The CDR3, as DNA: TGTGCCAGCAGTACAACGGACAGGCATGAAGCTTTCTTT.

The chain carries TRBV12-3 or TRBV12-4 and TRBJ2-5; tentatively, D is TRBD1 or TRBD2 (6 bases each). CDR3 length: 13 residues. Trimming removed 5 bases from V and 4 bases from J, with 11 bases in between. The CDR3: CASSVGGLETQYF. CDR3 nucleotide sequence: TGTGCCAGCAGTGTAGGGGGGCTAGAGACCCAGTACTTC.

The sample holds many counts of this clonotype. The chain couples TRBV27 to TRBJ2-1; 8 bases are a match to TRBD1. V lost 4 bases and J lost 9; bases outside the gene matches: 11. The CDR3 contains 15 residues. Germline-derived CDR1 and CDR2 are MNHEY and SMNVEV (reference sequence). The CDR3 DNA sequence: TGTGCCAGCAGTTCCGTGCAGGGGGCGACGATTGAGCAGTTCTTC. As protein: CASSSVQGATIEQFF.

This clonotype was found many times. V and J are TRBV28 and TRBJ2-3, with D unclear. Trimming removed 7 bases from V and 6 bases from J, with 11 bases in between. CDR3 length: 12 residues. Germline lookup yields CDR1 MDHEN and CDR2 SYDVKM. The CDR3 is CASKGPPDTQYF. The CDR3 region has the DNA TGTGCCAGCAAAGGCCCTCCCGATACGCAGTATTTT.

This chain joins TRBV27 and TRBJ1-1; a possible D gene is TRBD1 (5 bases). Per germline, CDR1 MNHEY and CDR2 SMNVEV (reference sequence). This CDR3 has 14 amino acids. The V end lost 1 base, the J end lost 6 bases, and 12 bases lay between the germline ends. Here the CDR3 reads CASSLYSGLSEAFF. The CDR3 DNA reads TGTGCCAGCAGTTTATACTCAGGGTTGTCTGAAGCTTTCTTT.

This chain links TRBV20-1 with TRBJ2-7; 9 bases are a match to TRBD2. Germline values: CDR1 DFQATT, CDR2 SNEGSKA (reference sequence). V dropped 5 bases and J dropped 2; count of bases not matched to a gene: 7. The CDR3 covers 14 residues. The CDR3 nucleotides read TGCAGTGCTCCCCGGACTAGCGCTCCCTACGAGCAGTACTTC. Translating gives CSAPRTSAPYEQYF.

This clonotype was counted between two and nine times. This sequence joins TRBV28 and TRBJ1-4; D is unclear. Germline V gene data show CDR1 as MDHEN and CDR2 as SYDVKM. This CDR3 spans 16 amino acids. V was pared by 5 bases and J by 7 bases, with 20 bases between. The CDR3 reads CASSHRGSAIGEKLFF. In nucleotides, the CDR3 is TGTGCCAGCAGTCACCGAGGGTCGGCGATAGGTGAAAAACTGTTTTTT. The full variable domain, in which reference TRBV28 and TRBJ1-4 provide the parts outside the CDR3, is DVKVTQSSRYLVKRTGEKVFLECVQDMDHENMFWYRQDPGLGLRLIYFSYDVKMKEKGDIPEGYSVSREKKERFSLILESASTNQTSMYLCASSHRGSAIGEKLFFGSGTQLSVL.

V usage is TRBV15 and J usage is TRBJ2-3; D remains unclear. V was pared by 8 bases and J by 3 bases, with 12 bases between. Germline loops: CDR1 LNHNV, CDR2 YYDKDF (reference sequence). The CDR3 covers 13 residues. The CDR3 region is CATQVRGTDTQYF. The CDR3, as DNA: TGTGCCACCCAAGTCCGCGGAACAGATACGCAGTATTTT.

This clonotype has only a few counts. The CDR3 DNA reads TGTGCCAGCAGCTTAGCGACAGGGGCCTACAATGAGCAGTTCTTC. Amino acids: CASSLATGAYNEQFF. This chain connects TRBV11-1 to TRBJ2-1, with TRBD1 matching over 8 bases. The CDR3 covers 15 residues. Germline CDR1 SGHAT, CDR2 FQDESV (reference sequence). J gave up 2 bases and V 0 bases, and 0 bases lay outside the gene matches.

This clonotype was seen a handful of times. This rearrangement joins TRBV11-1 to TRBJ2-4, with TRBD2 identical over 7 bases. J was trimmed by 0 bases and V by 3 bases; bases with no gene match: 8. Germline V gene data show CDR1 as SGHAT and CDR2 as FQDESV (reference sequence). The CDR3 consists of 17 residues. CDR3 in amino acids: CASSLQQAGVAKNIQYF. CDR3 sequence (DNA): TGTGCCAGCAGCTTGCAGCAGGCGGGAGTAGCCAAAAACATTCAGTACTTC. Full variable domain (remainder filled in from reference TRBV11-1 and TRBJ2-4): EAEVAQSPRYKITEKSQAVAFWCDPISGHATLYWYRQILGQGPELLVQFQDESVVDDSQLPKDRFSAERLKGVDSTLKIQPAELGDSAMYLCASSLQQAGVAKNIQYFGAGTRLSVL.

The table lists this clonotype with a few counts. The rearrangement joins TRBV7-2 to TRBJ2-1; the D call may be TRBD1 or TRBD2 (5 bases each). With 5 bases removed from V and 9 bases from J, the gap between germline ends came to 14 bases. Germline V gene data show CDR1 as SGHTA and CDR2 as FQGNSA. This CDR3 has 13 residues. The CDR3 sequence is CASSLGRDREQFF. For the CDR3, the DNA is TGTGCCAGCAGCCTGGGACGCGACCGTGAGCAGTTCTTC. Filled out from reference TRBV7-2 and TRBJ2-1, the complete variable domain reads GAGVSQSPSNKVTEKGKDVELRCDPISGHTALYWYRQSLGQGLEFLIYFQGNSAPDKSGLPSDRFSAERTGGSVSTLTIQRTQQEDSAVYLCASSLGRDREQFFGPGTRLTVL.

CDR3 bases: TGCAGTGCTAGCAGGGCTAGCGGGGCTTCCTACGAGCAGTACTTC. Amino acid sequence: CSASRASGASYEQYF. V usage is TRBV20-1 and J usage is TRBJ2-7; the match to TRBD2 covers 9 bases. The germline gives CDR1 DFQATT, CDR2 SNEGSKA (reference sequence). After removal of 3 bases from V and 1 base from J, the junction contained 7 bases not matched to a gene. The CDR3 contains 15 residues.

The V call is TRBV4-2, the J call TRBJ2-7; D is possibly TRBD1 (6 bases). CDR3 length: 17 amino acids. Germline loops: CDR1 LGHNA, CDR2 YNFKEQ. V lost 2 bases, J lost 0 bases, and 17 bases lay in between. The CDR3 DNA sequence: TGTGCCAGCAGCCAATATTCTGAGACAGGAACCTCCTACGAGCAGTACTTC. Translation: CASSQYSETGTSYEQYF.

This clonotype was recorded at least ten times. The chain uses TRBV28 and TRBJ2-1; possible D gene TRBD2, 6 bases. Trimming left V 2 bases short and J 4 bases short, with 15 bases between. The CDR3 runs 16 residues. CDR1 is MDHEN and CDR2 is SYDVKM in the germline V gene. The CDR3 here is CASSLRAGTGYNEQFF. The CDR3 DNA sequence: TGTGCCAGCAGTTTACGCGCCGGGACTGGATACAATGAGCAGTTCTTC.

This clonotype was seen a handful of times. The chain couples TRBV3-1 to TRBJ2-7; 7 nucleotides match TRBD2. Germline CDR1 reads LGHDT; CDR2 reads YNNKEL (reference sequence). The junction had 9 bases not matched to a gene; V was cut back by 3 bases and J by 7 bases. There are 14 residues in the CDR3. CDR3 residues: CASSHSGAGKEQYF. Here the CDR3 DNA reads TGTGCCAGCAGCCACTCGGGAGCGGGGAAAGAGCAGTACTTC.